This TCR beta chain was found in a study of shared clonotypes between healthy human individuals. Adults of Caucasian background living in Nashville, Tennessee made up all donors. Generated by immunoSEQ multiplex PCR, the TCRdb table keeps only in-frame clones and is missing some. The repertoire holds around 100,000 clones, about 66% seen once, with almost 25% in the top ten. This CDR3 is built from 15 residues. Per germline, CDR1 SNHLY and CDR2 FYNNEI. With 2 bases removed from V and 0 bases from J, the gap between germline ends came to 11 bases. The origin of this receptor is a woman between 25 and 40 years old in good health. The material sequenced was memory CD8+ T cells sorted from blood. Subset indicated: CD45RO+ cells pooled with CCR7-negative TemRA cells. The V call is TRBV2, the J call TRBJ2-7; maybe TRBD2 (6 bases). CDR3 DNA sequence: TGTGCCAGCAGTGAACTAGGGAGGAGCTCCTACGAGCAGTACTTC. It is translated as CASSELGRSSYEQYF.